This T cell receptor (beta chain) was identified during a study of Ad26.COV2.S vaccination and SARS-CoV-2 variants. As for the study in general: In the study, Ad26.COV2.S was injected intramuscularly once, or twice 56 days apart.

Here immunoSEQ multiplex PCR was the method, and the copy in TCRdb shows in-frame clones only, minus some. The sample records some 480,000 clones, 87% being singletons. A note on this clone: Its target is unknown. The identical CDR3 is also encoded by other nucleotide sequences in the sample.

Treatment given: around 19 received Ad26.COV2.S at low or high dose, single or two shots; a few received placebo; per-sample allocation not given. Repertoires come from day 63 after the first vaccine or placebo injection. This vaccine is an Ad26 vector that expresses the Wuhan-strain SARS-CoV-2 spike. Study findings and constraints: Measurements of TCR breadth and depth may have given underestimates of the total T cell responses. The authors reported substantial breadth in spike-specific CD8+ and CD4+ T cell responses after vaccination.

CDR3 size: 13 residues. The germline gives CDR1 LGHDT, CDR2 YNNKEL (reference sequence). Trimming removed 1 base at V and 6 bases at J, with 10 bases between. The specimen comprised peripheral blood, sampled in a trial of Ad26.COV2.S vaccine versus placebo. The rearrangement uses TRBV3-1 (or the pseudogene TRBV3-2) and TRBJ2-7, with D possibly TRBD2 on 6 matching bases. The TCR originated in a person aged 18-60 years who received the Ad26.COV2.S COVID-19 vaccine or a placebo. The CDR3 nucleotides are TGTGCCAGCAGCCAAGGGGGGGTCGGCGAGCAGTACTTC. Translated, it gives CASSQGGVGEQYF.